The subject of this entry is one T cell receptor beta chain. This CDR3 has 14 residues. The junction had 10 bases not matched to a gene; V was cut back by 1 base and J by 11 bases. Per the germline V gene, CDR1 is DFQATT and CDR2 is SNEGSKA (reference sequence). The sample comes from a study of identical twins. TCRdb independently ran MiXCR on the 5' RACE reads; one entry per CDR3 protein. In the table there are about 100,000 distinct CDR3 sequences, about 6.1% of which are singletons. Sequences were obtained from memory T cells sorted from blood. The chain links TRBV20-1 to TRBJ2-1; 8 bases map to TRBD2. The receptor was derived from a woman aged 50 to 60 in good health. The DNA for the CDR3 is TGCAGTGCTAGAGTCGGGGCGGGAGGTTTAAAGCAGTTCTTC. It yields the protein CSARVGAGGLKQFF.